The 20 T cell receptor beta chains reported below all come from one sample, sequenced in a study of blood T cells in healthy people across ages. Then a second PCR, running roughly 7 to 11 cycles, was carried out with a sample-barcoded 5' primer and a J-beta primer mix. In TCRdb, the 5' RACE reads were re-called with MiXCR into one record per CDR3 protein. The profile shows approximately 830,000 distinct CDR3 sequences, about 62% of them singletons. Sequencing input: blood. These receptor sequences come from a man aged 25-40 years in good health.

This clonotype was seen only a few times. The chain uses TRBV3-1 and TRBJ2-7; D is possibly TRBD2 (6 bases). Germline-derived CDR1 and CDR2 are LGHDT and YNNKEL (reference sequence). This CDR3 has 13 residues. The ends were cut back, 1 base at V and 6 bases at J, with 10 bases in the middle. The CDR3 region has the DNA TGTGCCAGCAGCCAAGGCGGGGAGTTCGAGCAGTACTTC. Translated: CASSQGGEFEQYF.

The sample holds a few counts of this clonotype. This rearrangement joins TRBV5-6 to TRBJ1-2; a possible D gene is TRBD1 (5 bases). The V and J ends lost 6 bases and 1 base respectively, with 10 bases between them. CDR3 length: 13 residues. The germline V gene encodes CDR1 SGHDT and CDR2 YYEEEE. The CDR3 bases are TGTGCCAGCATTAGGGGTTATAACTATGGCTACACCTTC. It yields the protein CASIRGYNYGYTF.

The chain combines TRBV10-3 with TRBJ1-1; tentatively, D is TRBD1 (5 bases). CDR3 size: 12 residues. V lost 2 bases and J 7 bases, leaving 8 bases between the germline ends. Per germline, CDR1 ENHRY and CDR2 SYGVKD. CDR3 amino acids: CAISEGTDEAFF. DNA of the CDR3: TGTGCCATCAGTGAGGGGACTGATGAAGCTTTCTTT.

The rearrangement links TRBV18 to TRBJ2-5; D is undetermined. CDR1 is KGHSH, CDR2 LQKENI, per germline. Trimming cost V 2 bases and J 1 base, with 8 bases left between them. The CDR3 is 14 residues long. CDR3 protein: CASSPFETQETQYF. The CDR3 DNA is TGTGCCAGCTCACCATTTGAGACCCAAGAGACCCAGTACTTC.

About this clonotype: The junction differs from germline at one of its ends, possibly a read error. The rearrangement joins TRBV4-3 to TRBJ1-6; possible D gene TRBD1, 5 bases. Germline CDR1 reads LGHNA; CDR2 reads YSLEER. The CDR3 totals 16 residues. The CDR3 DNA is TGCGCCAGCAGCCAAGATCATCTCCGAGGGGTATCACCTCTCCACTTT. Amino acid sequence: CASSQDHLRGVSPLHF.

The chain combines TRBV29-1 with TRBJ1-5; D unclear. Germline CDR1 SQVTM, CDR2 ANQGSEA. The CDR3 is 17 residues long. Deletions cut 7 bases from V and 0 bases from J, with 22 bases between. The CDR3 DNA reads TGCAGCGCCTTCAAGGGAAGGGCCGATTATAGCAATCAGCCCCAGCATTTT. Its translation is CSAFKGRADYSNQPQHF.

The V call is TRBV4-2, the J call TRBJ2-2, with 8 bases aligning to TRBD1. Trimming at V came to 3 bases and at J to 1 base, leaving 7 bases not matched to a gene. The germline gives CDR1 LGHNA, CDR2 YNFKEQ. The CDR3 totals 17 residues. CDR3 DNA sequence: TGTGCCAGCAGCCATCCCAGGACAGGGTTGAACACCGGGGAGCTGTTTTTT. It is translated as CASSHPRTGLNTGELFF.

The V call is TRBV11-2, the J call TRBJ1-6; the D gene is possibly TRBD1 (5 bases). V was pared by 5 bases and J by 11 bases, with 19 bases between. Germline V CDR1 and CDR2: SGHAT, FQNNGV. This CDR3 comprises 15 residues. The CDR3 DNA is TGTGCCAGCAGCCCTATCCCCACGGTAGGGGCACCCCTCCACTTT. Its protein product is CASSPIPTVGAPLHF.

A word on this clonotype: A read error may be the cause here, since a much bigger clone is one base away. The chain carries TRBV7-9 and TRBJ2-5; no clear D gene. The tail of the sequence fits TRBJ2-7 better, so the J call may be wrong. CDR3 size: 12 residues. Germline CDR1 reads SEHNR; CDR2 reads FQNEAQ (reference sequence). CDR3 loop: CASSQTEDEQYF. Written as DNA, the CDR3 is TGTGCCAGCAGCCAAACAGAGGACGAGCAGTACTTC.

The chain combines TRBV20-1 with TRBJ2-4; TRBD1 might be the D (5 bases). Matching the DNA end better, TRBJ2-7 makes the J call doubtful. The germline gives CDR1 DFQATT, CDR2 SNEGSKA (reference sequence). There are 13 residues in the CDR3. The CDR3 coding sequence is TGCAGTGCTACGACCTCAAGGGGCTACGAGCAGTACTTC. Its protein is CSATTSRGYEQYF.

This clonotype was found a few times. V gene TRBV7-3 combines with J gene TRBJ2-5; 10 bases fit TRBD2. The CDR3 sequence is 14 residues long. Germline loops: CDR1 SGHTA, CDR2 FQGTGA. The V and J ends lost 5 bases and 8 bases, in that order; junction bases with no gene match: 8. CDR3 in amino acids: CASSPTGTSVTQYF. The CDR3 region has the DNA TGTGCCAGCAGCCCCACCGGGACTAGCGTTACCCAGTACTTC. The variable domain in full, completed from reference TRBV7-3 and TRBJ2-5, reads GAGVSQTPSNKVTEKGKYVELRCDPISGHTALYWYRQSLGQGPEFLIYFQGTGAADDSGLPNDRFFAVRPEGSVSTLKIQRTERGDSAVYLCASSPTGTSVTQYFGPGTRLLVL.

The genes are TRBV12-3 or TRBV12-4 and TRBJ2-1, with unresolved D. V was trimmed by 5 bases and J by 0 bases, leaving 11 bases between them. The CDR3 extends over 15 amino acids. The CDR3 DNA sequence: TGTGCCAGCAGTCCAACACGCGGCTCCTACAATGAGCAGTTCTTC. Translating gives CASSPTRGSYNEQFF.

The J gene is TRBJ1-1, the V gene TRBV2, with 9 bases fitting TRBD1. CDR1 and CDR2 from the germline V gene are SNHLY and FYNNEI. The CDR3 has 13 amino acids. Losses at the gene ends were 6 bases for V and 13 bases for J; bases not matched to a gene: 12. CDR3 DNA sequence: TGTGCCAGCAGAAACAGGGGGGGACAGGGTTGTTTCTTT. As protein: CASRNRGGQGCFF.

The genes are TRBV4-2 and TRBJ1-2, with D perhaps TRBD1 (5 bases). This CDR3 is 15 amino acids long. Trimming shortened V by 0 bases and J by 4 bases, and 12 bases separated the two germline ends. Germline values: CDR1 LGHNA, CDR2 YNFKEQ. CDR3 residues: CASSQETGATYGYTF. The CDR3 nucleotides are TGTGCCAGCAGCCAAGAAACAGGAGCTACCTATGGCTACACCTTC.

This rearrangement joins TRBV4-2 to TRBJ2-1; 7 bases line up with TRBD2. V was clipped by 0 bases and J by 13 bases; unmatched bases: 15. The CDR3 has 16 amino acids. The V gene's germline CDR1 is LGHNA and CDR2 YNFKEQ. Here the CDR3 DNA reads TGTGCCAGCAGCCAAGAAACCCGAGGCGGGGGAGAGACCCAGTTCTTC. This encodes CASSQETRGGGETQFF.

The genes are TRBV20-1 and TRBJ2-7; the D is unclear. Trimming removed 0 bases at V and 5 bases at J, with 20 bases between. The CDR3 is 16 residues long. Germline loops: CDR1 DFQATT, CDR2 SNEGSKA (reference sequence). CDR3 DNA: TGCAGTGCTAGAGATCTAAGGGTTATGATCCACCACGAGCAGTACTTC. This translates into CSARDLRVMIHHEQYF.

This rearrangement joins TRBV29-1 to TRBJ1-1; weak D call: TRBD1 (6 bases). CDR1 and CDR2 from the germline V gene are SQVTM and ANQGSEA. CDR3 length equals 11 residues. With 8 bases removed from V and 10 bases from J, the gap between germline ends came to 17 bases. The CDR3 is CSTLEGVAAFF. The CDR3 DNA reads TGCAGCACCTTGGAGGGGGTTGCAGCTTTCTTT.

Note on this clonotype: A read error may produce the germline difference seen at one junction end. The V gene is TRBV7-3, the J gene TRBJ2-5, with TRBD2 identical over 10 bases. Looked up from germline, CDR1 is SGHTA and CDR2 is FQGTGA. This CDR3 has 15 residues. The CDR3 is CAGSASGGSQETQYF. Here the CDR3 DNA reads TGTGCCGGCAGCGCTAGCGGGGGATCACAAGAGACCCAGTACTTC.

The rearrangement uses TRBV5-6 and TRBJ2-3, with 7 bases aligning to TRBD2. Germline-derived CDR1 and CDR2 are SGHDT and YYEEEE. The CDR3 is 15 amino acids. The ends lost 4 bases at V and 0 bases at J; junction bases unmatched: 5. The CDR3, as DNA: TGTGCCAGCAGCCCTTTCGGGGGGAGCACAGATACGCAGTATTTT. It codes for CASSPFGGSTDTQYF.

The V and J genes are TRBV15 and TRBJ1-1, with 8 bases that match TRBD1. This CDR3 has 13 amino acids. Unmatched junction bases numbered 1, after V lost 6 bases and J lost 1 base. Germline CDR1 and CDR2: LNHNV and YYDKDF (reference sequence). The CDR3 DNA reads TGTGCCACCAGGACAGGGGCGAACACTGAAGCTTTCTTT. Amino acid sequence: CATRTGANTEAFF.